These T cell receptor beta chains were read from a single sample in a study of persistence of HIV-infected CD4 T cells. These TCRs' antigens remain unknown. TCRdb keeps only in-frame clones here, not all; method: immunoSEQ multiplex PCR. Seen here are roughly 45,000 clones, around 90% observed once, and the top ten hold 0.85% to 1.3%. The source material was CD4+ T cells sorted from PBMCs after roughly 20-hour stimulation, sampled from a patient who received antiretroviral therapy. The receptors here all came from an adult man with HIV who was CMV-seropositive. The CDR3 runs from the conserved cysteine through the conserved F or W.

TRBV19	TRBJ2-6	CASSNKGPAASGANVLTF
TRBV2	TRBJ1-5	CASSGEGNQPQHF
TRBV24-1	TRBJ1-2	CATSDLTGNYGYTF
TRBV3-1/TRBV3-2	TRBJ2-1	CASSLAGGPGEQFF
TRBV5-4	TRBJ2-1	CAFGEAGGHNEQFF
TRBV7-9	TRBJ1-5	CASPGGSPYNQPQHF
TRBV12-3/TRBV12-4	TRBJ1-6	CASSLGWGPPLHF
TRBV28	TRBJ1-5	CASVLAGSNQPQHF
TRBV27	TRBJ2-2	CASSLDRAFNTGELFF
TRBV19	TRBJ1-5	CASSTTGGGNQPQHF
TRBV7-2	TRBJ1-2	CASSLASGAGGYTF
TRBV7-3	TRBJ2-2	CASSLIPSRTGAGELFF
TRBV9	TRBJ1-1	CASSVGPGSPEAFF
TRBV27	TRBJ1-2	CASSLRGRLEGYTF
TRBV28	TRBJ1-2	CASSSREIYGYTF
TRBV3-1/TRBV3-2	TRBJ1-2	CASSQGQGVAGYTF
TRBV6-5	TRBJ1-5	CASTPGQPNQPQHF
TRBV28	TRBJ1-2	CASSAQPGQYYGYTF